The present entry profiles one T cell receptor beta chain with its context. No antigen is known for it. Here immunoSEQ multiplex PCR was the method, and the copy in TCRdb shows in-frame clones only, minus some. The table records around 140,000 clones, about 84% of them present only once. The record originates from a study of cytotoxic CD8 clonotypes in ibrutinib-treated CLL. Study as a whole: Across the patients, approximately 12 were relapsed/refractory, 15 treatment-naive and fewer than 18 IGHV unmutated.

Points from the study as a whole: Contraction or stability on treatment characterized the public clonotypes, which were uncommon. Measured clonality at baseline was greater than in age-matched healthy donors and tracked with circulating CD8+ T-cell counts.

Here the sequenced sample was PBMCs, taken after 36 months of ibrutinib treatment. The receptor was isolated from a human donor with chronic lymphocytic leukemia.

In DNA form, the CDR3 reads TGTGCCAGCAGTTTAAGGGGCCCCCGAGACGGAGCTTTCTTT. This codes for CASSLRGPRDGAFF. The chain recombines TRBV28 with TRBJ1-1; D perhaps matches TRBD1 (5 bases). The length of the CDR3 is 14 residues. The V and J ends lost 2 bases and 10 bases respectively, with 17 bases between them. Per the germline V gene, CDR1 is MDHEN and CDR2 is SYDVKM.